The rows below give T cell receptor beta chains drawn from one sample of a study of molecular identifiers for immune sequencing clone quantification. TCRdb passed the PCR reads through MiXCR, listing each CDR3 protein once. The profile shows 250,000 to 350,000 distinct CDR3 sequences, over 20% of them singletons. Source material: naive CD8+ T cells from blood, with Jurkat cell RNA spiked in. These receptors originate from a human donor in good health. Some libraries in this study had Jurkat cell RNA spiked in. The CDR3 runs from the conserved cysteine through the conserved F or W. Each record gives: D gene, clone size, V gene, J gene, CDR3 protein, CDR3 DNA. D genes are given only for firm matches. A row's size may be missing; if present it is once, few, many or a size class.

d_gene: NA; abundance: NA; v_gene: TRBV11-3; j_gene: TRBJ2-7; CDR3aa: CASSSAGKPYEQYF; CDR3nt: TGTGCCAGCAGCTCGGCAGGGAAACCCTACGAGCAGTACTTC
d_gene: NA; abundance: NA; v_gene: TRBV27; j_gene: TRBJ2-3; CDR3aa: CASSLSSIPGDTQYF; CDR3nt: TGTGCCAGCAGTTTATCGTCCATCCCGGGAGATACGCAGTATTTT
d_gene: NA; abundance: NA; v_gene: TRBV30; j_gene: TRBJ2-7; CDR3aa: CAWSPPVGGGAAYEQYF; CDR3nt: TGTGCCTGGAGTCCCCCAGTGGGGGGGGGGGCGGCCTACGAGCAGTACTTC
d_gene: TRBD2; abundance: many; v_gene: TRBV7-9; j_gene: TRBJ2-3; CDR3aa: CASSFISGGPDTQYF; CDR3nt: TGTGCCAGCAGCTTTATAAGCGGGGGACCAGATACGCAGTATTTT
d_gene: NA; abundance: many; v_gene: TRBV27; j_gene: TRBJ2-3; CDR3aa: CASSSWVSPDTQYF; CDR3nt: TGTGCCAGCAGTTCGTGGGTATCCCCAGATACGCAGTATTTT
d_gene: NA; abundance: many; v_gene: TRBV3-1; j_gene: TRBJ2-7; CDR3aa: CASSQDQRAYEQYF; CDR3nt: TGTGCCAGCAGCCAAGATCAGAGGGCTTACGAGCAGTACTTC
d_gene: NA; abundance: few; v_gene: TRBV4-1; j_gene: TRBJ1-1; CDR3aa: CASSQDIGRVFTEASF; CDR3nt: TGCGCCAGCAGCCAAGATATAGGGAGGGTCTTCACTGAAGCTTCCTTT
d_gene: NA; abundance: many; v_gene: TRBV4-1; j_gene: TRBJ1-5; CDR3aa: CASSQGGNQPQHF; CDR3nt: TGCGCCAGCAGCCAAGGAGGCAATCAGCCCCAGCATTTT
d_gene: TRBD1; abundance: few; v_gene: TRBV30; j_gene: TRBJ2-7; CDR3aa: CAWSVGTGYEQYF; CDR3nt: TGTGCCTGGAGTGTAGGGACAGGGTACGAGCAGTACTTC
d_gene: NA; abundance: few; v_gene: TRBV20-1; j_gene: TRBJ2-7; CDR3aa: CSARAPEHGVYEQYF; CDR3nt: TGCAGTGCTAGAGCCCCCGAACACGGAGTCTACGAGCAGTACTTC
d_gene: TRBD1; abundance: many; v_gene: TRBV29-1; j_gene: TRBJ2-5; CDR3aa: CSAPTGTLQETQYF; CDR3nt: TGCAGCGCCCCGACAGGGACGTTACAAGAGACCCAGTACTTC
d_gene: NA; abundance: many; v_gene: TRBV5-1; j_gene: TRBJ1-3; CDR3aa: CASASTGNSGNTIYF; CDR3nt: TGCGCCAGCGCTAGTACCGGGAACTCTGGAAACACCATATATTTT
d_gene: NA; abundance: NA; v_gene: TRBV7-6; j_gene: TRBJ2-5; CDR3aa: CASSSPPGKGIFQETQYF; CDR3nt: TGTGCCAGCAGCTCCCCCCCGGGCAAGGGGATTTTCCAAGAGACCCAGTACTTC
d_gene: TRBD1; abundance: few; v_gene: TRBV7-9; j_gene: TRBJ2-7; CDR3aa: CASRQTGNEQYF; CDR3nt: TGTGCCAGCAGACAGACAGGGAACGAGCAGTACTTC
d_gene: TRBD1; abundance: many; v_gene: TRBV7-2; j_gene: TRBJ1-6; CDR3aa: CASSFSGGFSSPLHF; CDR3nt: TGTGCCAGCAGCTTTTCAGGGGGCTTTAGTTCACCCCTCCACTTT
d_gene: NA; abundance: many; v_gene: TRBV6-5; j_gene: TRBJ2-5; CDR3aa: CASSEDEETQYF; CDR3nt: TGTGCCAGCAGTGAGGACGAAGAGACCCAGTACTTC
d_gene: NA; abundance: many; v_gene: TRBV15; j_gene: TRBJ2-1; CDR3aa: CATSSKPMGYNEQFF; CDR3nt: TGTGCCACCAGCAGTAAACCAATGGGGTACAATGAGCAGTTCTTC
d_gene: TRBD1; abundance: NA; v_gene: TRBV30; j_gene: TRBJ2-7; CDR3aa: CARSVLRDSQYF; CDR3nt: TGTGCCCGGAGTGTTCTCCGGGACAGTCAGTACTTC
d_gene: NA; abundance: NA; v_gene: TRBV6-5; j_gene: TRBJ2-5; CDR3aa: CANSYSSGGRFPETQYF; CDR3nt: TGTGCCAACAGTTACTCGTCCGGGGGCCGGTTCCCAGAGACCCAGTACTTC
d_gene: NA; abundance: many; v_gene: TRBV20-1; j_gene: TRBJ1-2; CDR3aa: CSAKNVIGADYGYTF; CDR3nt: TGCAGTGCTAAGAATGTCATCGGGGCTGACTATGGCTACACCTTC
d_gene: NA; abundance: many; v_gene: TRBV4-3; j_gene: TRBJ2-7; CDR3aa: CASSQDQGSFPYEQYF; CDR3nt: TGCGCCAGCAGCCAAGATCAGGGGAGTTTTCCCTACGAGCAGTACTTC
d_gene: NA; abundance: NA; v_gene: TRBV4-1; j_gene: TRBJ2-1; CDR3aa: CASSRTAFEVARDNEQFF; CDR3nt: TGCGCCAGCAGCCGAACGGCTTTCGAGGTAGCACGAGACAATGAGCAGTTCTTC
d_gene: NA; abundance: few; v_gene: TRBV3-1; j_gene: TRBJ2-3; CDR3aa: CASSQGDRGTDTQYF; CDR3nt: TGTGCCAGCAGCCAAGGAGACAGAGGCACAGATACGCAGTATTTT